These 29 T cell receptor beta chains were sequenced from one sample in a study of CD8+ T cells in alopecia areata. Extracted RNA was reverse transcribed, and the resulting cDNA served as sequencing template. Data came from immunoSEQ multiplex PCR; TCRdb stores just in-frame clones and leaves some out. The data hold about 130,000 clones, with roughly 52% observed a single time. Treatment specified: oral pan-JAK inhibitor, 5-10 mg twice daily. The sequencing here drew on CD8+ T cells sorted from blood, taken at week 4, from a patient treated with tofacitinib. The receptors were gathered from a human donor with alopecia areata.

This chain links TRBV7-8 with TRBJ2-7; D call uncertain. V gave up 0 bases and J gave up 3 bases, with 12 bases separating them. Germline-derived CDR1 and CDR2 are SGHVS and FQNEAQ. The CDR3 spans 15 residues. CDR3: CASSLARGPVYEQYF. The CDR3 nucleotides read TGTGCCAGCAGCTTAGCGAGAGGACCAGTCTACGAGCAGTACTTC.

This clone was recorded a few times. CDR3 nucleotide sequence: TGTGCTAGTGGTTTGGTACCCAGTGGGAGCACTGAAGCTTTCTTT. Its protein product is CASGLVPSGSTEAFF. The V gene is TRBV12-5, the J gene TRBJ1-1; D uncertain. CDR3 length equals 15 residues. Germline V lookup: CDR1 LGHNT, CDR2 FRNRAP. V lost 0 bases, J lost 4 bases, and 12 bases lay in between.

This sequence joins TRBV27 and TRBJ1-5; D unclear. In germline, CDR1 is MNHEY, CDR2 SMNVEV (reference sequence). Trimming stripped 4 bases from V and 4 bases from J, with 17 bases between. The CDR3 spans 16 residues. As DNA, the CDR3 is TGTGCCAGCAGTTCTATCAGTAGTCGATCAAATCAGCCCCAGCATTTT. As protein: CASSSISSRSNQPQHF.

The chain combines TRBV4-1 with TRBJ1-5, with D maybe TRBD1 (5 bases). This CDR3 spans 13 amino acids. The germline V gene has CDR1 MGHRA and CDR2 YSYEKL. V lost 5 bases, J lost 4 bases, and 9 bases lay in between. CDR3 sequence reads: CASSGHSNQPQHF. The CDR3 DNA reads TGCGCCAGCAGCGGACACTCTAATCAGCCCCAGCATTTT.

CDR3 in DNA: TGTGCCTGGAGTCTCGGGGAGGAGCAGTTCTTC. Its translation is CAWSLGEEQFF. The genes are TRBV30 and TRBJ2-1, with D tentatively TRBD2 (5 bases). V lost 2 bases and J 10 bases, leaving 9 bases between the germline ends. This CDR3 is 11 amino acids long. Germline V CDR1 and CDR2: GTSNPN, SVGIG (reference sequence).

This clone was found once. The rearrangement joins TRBV9 to TRBJ1-6, with 9 bases that match TRBD1. Looked up from germline, CDR1 is SGDLS and CDR2 is YYNGEE. This CDR3 region has 15 residues. Unmatched junction bases numbered 8, after V lost 4 bases and J lost 9 bases. The CDR3 region has the DNA TGTGCCAGCAGCCCCGGACAGGGGTTAAGTTCACCCCTCCACTTT. Translated, it gives CASSPGQGLSSPLHF.

This clone appeared a single time. V is TRBV27 and J is TRBJ1-5; D not resolved. The V end lost 3 bases, the J end lost 7 bases, and 10 bases lay between the germline ends. Germline values: CDR1 MNHEY, CDR2 SMNVEV (reference sequence). This CDR3 region has 13 residues. The CDR3 coding sequence is TGTGCCAGCAGTTTCAAAGGTGGGCAGCCCCAGCATTTT. The encoded protein is CASSFKGGQPQHF.

This rearrangement joins TRBV7-9 to TRBJ2-3; a weak D match, TRBD1 (5 bases). Germline V lookup: CDR1 SEHNR, CDR2 FQNEAQ (reference sequence). The CDR3 consists of 15 residues. The V gene lost 5 bases and the J gene lost 6 bases, with 18 bases spanning the gap. The CDR3 protein is CASSRARAPEDTQYF. The DNA for the CDR3 is TGTGCCAGCAGCCGAGCCAGGGCCCCGGAGGATACGCAGTATTTT.

This clone was seen more than once but under ten times. The chain recombines TRBV30 with TRBJ1-4, with TRBD1 matching over 7 bases. V lost 3 bases, J lost 3 bases, and 7 bases stayed unmatched. This CDR3 is 15 amino acids long. CDR1 and CDR2 from the germline V gene are GTSNPN and SVGIG (reference sequence). CDR3 nucleotides: TGTGCCTGGAGATTCGACAGGGCCCCTAATGAAAAACTGTTTTTT. This gives the protein CAWRFDRAPNEKLFF.

The rearrangement joins TRBV29-1 to TRBJ1-3; D not resolved. V was trimmed by 7 bases and J by 0 bases, leaving 10 bases between them. This CDR3 has 13 amino acids. Germline V gives CDR1 SQVTM, CDR2 ANQGSEA. This CDR3 reads CSAASGSGNTIYF. CDR3 DNA sequence: TGCAGCGCCGCATCTGGCTCTGGAAACACCATATATTTT.

As concerns this clone: Other DNA sequences in this specimen translate into the identical CDR3. The chain couples TRBV19 to TRBJ1-5; tentative D call: TRBD1 (5 bases). Germline V gene data show CDR1 as LNHDA and CDR2 as SQIVND (reference sequence). Trimming left V 5 bases short and J 1 base short, with 9 bases between. The CDR3 is 14 amino acids. CDR3 protein: CASSVRDSNQPQHF. The CDR3 nucleotides read TGTGCCAGTAGTGTCCGGGACAGCAATCAGCCCCAGCATTTT. Variable domain in full (rest from reference TRBV19 and TRBJ1-5): DGGITQSPKYLFRKEGQNVTLSCEQNLNHDAMYWYRQDPGQGLRLIYYSQIVNDFQKGDIAEGYSVSREKKESFPLTVTSAQKNPTAFYLCASSVRDSNQPQHFGDGTRLSIL.

The V gene is TRBV7-9, the J gene TRBJ2-5, with TRBD1 matching over 7 bases. Germline trimming cut 0 bases from V and 2 bases from J; bases unmatched to any gene: 3. Germline V gives CDR1 SEHNR, CDR2 FQNEAQ (reference sequence). This CDR3 region has 15 residues. CDR3 sequence: CASSLAPTGQETQYF. The CDR3, as DNA: TGTGCCAGCAGCTTAGCGCCGACAGGGCAAGAGACCCAGTACTTC.

V gene TRBV4-1 combines with J gene TRBJ2-1; no clear D. V was shortened by 4 bases and J by 1 base, with 8 bases between the two germline ends. Germline V gene data show CDR1 as MGHRA and CDR2 as YSYEKL. The CDR3 has 14 residues. This CDR3 reads CASSPIGSYNEQFF. The CDR3 DNA sequence: TGCGCCAGCAGCCCGATAGGGTCCTACAATGAGCAGTTCTTC.

This clone came up a few times. V and J are TRBV10-3 and TRBJ1-1; no reliable D call. CDR1 ENHRY and CDR2 SYGVKD come from the germline V gene. This CDR3 is 15 amino acids long. Trimming stripped 6 bases from V and 1 base from J, with 15 bases between. The DNA for the CDR3 is TGTGCCATCAGCTCCATAACGGGTACGAACACTGAAGCTTTCTTT. Encoded protein: CAISSITGTNTEAFF.

This clone was seen just once. The chain recombines TRBV7-9 with TRBJ1-2; TRBD1 matches 9 bases. The CDR3 sequence is 17 residues long. V was clipped by 5 bases and J by 4 bases; unmatched bases: 14. Germline-derived CDR1 and CDR2 are SEHNR and FQNEAQ (reference sequence). In DNA form, the CDR3 reads TGTGCCAGCAGCCCATCATCGGGGACAGGGTCCTCCTATGGCTACACCTTC. Protein sequence: CASSPSSGTGSSYGYTF.

The chain is built from TRBV30 and TRBJ1-1; D is uncertain. This CDR3 contains 11 residues. Germline loops: CDR1 GTSNPN, CDR2 SVGIG (reference sequence). Trimming cost V 6 bases and J 5 bases, with 10 bases left between them. CDR3 residues: CACAKGTEAFF. DNA for the CDR3: TGTGCCTGCGCTAAGGGAACTGAAGCTTTCTTT.

The V call is TRBV30, the J call TRBJ2-7, with D perhaps given as TRBD1 or TRBD2 (5 bases each). Germline CDR1 GTSNPN, CDR2 SVGIG (reference sequence). The CDR3 sequence is 14 residues long. V was shortened by 0 bases and J by 6 bases, with 15 bases between the two germline ends. The DNA of the CDR3 is TGTGCCTGGAGTGTACTCCGGGACCGGGGCGAGCAGTACTTC. It encodes CAWSVLRDRGEQYF. Full variable domain (outside the CDR3, taken from reference TRBV30 and TRBJ2-7): SQTIHQWPATLVQPVGSPLSLECTVEGTSNPNLYWYRQAAGRGLQLLFYSVGIGQISSEVPQNLSASRPQDRQFILSSKKLLLSDSGFYLCAWSVLRDRGEQYFGPGTRLTVT.

The table lists this clone with a few counts. The chain links TRBV7-9 to TRBJ1-1, with D possibly TRBD1 on 5 matching bases. Germline-derived CDR1 and CDR2 are SEHNR and FQNEAQ (reference sequence). CDR3 size: 17 residues. V lost 4 bases and J 5 bases, leaving 23 bases between the germline ends. The CDR3, as DNA: TGTGCCAGCAGCTCGGCCAGGGAATCGGGTTGGAATACTGAAGCTTTCTTT. It encodes CASSSARESGWNTEAFF.

This clone has more than one count but fewer than ten. The chain joins TRBV7-9 to TRBJ2-7; no definite D call. The germline CDR1 and CDR2 sequences are SEHNR and FQNEAQ (reference sequence). This CDR3 is 15 amino acids long. V lost 5 bases and J lost 2, with 16 bases in between. The CDR3: CASSQSGFQAYEQYF. The CDR3, as DNA: TGTGCCAGCAGCCAAAGTGGATTTCAAGCCTACGAGCAGTACTTC. Full variable domain (rest looked up from reference TRBV7-9 and TRBJ2-7): DTGVSQNPRHKITKRGQNVTFRCDPISEHNRLYWYRQTLGQGPEFLTYFQNEAQLEKSRLLSDRFSAERPKGSFSTLEIQRTEQGDSAMYLCASSQSGFQAYEQYFGPGTRLTVT.

The genes are TRBV27 and TRBJ2-6; 9 nucleotides match TRBD1. V lost 4 bases to trimming and J lost 3 bases; unmatched junction nucleotides: 4. The CDR3 loop spans 16 amino acids. CDR1 and CDR2 (germline): MNHEY, SMNVEV (reference sequence). As DNA, the CDR3 is TGTGCCAGCAGTTCTACAGGGGGCGTTGGGGCCAACGTCCTGACTTTC. The encoded protein is CASSSTGGVGANVLTF. The whole variable domain, filled in from reference TRBV27 and TRBJ2-6, reads EAQVTQNPRYLITVTGKKLTVTCSQNMNHEYMSWYRQDPGLGLRQIYYSMNVEVTDKGDVPEGYKVSRKEKRNFPLILESPSPNQTSLYFCASSSTGGVGANVLTFGAGSRLTVL.

This CDR3 is CASSYPPGYNEQFF. The CDR3 nucleotides are TGTGCCAGCAGTTACCCACCAGGCTACAATGAGCAGTTCTTC. This chain links TRBV6-5 with TRBJ2-1; D is unresolved. Trimming pared 2 bases from V and 3 bases from J, leaving 8 bases between. The CDR3 extends over 14 amino acids. CDR1 and CDR2 from the germline V gene are MNHEY and SVGAGI.

This clone was observed a few times. The chain employs TRBV6-5 and TRBJ1-2; D gene unclear. CDR3 length: 13 amino acids. V lost 2 bases, J lost 3 bases, and 7 bases lay in between. Germline V gene lookup returns CDR1 MNHEY and CDR2 SVGAGI. The CDR3 loop reads CASSYDTYYGYTF. The DNA for the CDR3 is TGTGCCAGCAGTTACGACACCTACTATGGCTACACCTTC.

The V gene is TRBV27, the J gene TRBJ2-2; D unclear. Germline assignment: CDR1 MNHEY and CDR2 SMNVEV (reference sequence). CDR3 length equals 12 residues. The germline V and J ends were trimmed by 1 base and 8 bases, with 5 bases remaining between them. In DNA, the CDR3 is TGTGCCAGCAGTTTATTCGGTGGGGAGCTGTTTTTT. The encoded protein is CASSLFGGELFF.

This clone was picked up a small number of times. The V and J genes are TRBV2 and TRBJ1-5; D is undetermined. The CDR3 consists of 12 residues. Germline values: CDR1 SNHLY, CDR2 FYNNEI. The germline V and J ends were trimmed by 3 bases and 3 bases, with 3 bases remaining between them. CDR3 nucleotide sequence: TGTGCCAGCAGTGATTTCAATCAGCCCCAGCATTTT. Translated, it gives CASSDFNQPQHF.

In regard to this clone: The same CDR3 arises from other DNA sequences in this sample as well. DNA for the CDR3: TGCAGCGTTGTCAGTCTAGCCAAAAACATTCAGTACTTC. Protein product: CSVVSLAKNIQYF. This chain joins TRBV29-1 and TRBJ2-4; D not resolved. V was clipped by 4 bases and J by 0 bases, with 7 bases between them. The CDR3 consists of 13 residues. CDR1 and CDR2 (germline): SQVTM, ANQGSEA.

In its sample, this clone is medium-sized. The rearrangement uses TRBV30 and TRBJ2-1; D gene unclear. Trimming removed 0 bases at V and 4 bases at J, with 7 bases between. The CDR3 consists of 13 residues. Germline lookup yields CDR1 GTSNPN and CDR2 SVGIG (reference sequence). CDR3 coding DNA: TGTGCCTGGAGTGTAGTGGGTTACAATGAGCAGTTCTTC. Translating it yields CAWSVVGYNEQFF.

This clone showed up just once. This rearrangement joins TRBV7-9 to TRBJ2-7, with TRBD1 identical over 7 bases. The V gene end was trimmed by 5 bases and the J gene end by 1 base; junction bases not matched to a gene: 5. Germline V gene lookup returns CDR1 SEHNR and CDR2 FQNEAQ (reference sequence). There are 14 residues in the CDR3. DNA for the CDR3: TGTGCCAGCAGCCACCCGGGACAGTCCTACGAGCAGTACTTC. This gives the protein CASSHPGQSYEQYF.

About this clone itself: This same CDR3 is encoded by further DNA sequences in the sample. The chain couples TRBV30 to TRBJ2-7; unclear D gene. CDR3 length equals 13 residues. CDR1 and CDR2 from the germline V gene are GTSNPN and SVGIG (reference sequence). The V end was cut by 0 bases, the J end by 6 bases, with 12 bases between. This chain's CDR3 is CAWSVDSLSEQYF. CDR3 nucleotides: TGTGCCTGGAGTGTGGATAGCCTCAGCGAGCAGTACTTC.

This clone has more than one count but fewer than ten. This rearrangement joins TRBV29-1 to TRBJ2-2; 8 nucleotides agree with TRBD1. The V segment lost 0 bases and the J segment 5 bases; nucleotides outside the gene matches: 8. The CDR3 is made up of 16 amino acids. The germline gives CDR1 SQVTM, CDR2 ANQGSEA. The CDR3 reads CSVEDSAGGRTGELFF. The CDR3 DNA sequence: TGCAGCGTTGAAGACTCGGCAGGGGGCAGGACCGGGGAGCTGTTTTTT.